These 9 T cell receptor beta chains originate from one sample sequenced in a study of T cell responses to AZD1222 COVID-19 vaccine. Sequencing was performed with immunoSEQ multiplex PCR; in TCRdb, only in-frame clones are kept and a portion is missing. Found here are 130,000 to 150,000 clones, about 92% of them singletons; the top ten hold 1.5% to 2%. The sample was peripheral blood, taken on day 0 of AZD1222 vaccination. These receptors were obtained from an adult in good health.

J is TRBJ2-2 and V is TRBV9; 8 bases map to TRBD2. V was pared by 0 bases and J by 5 bases, with 6 bases of the junction left unmatched. CDR1 SGDLS and CDR2 YYNGEE come from the germline V gene. The CDR3 has 16 residues. This CDR3 reads CASSVGEREITGELFF. CDR3 nucleotide sequence: TGTGCCAGCAGCGTAGGTGAGCGGGAGATTACCGGGGAGCTGTTTTTT.

The genes are TRBV7-9 and TRBJ1-2; no clear D. This CDR3 region has 12 residues. Germline V gene data show CDR1 as SEHNR and CDR2 as FQNEAQ (reference sequence). Trimming removed 3 bases at V and 8 bases at J, with 10 bases between. CDR3 sequence: CASSLEQGGYTF. Here the CDR3 DNA reads TGTGCCAGCAGCTTGGAACAAGGGGGCTACACCTTC.

The J gene is TRBJ1-5, the V gene TRBV19; D is uncertain. V shed 4 bases and J shed 3 bases, with 7 bases lying between them. Germline CDR1 and CDR2: LNHDA and SQIVND (reference sequence). The length of the CDR3 is 13 residues. DNA of the CDR3: TGTGCCAGTAGTAATTGGGTCAATCAGCCCCAGCATTTT. As protein: CASSNWVNQPQHF.

The chain combines TRBV7-9 with TRBJ1-2; 7 positions match TRBD1. V was pared by 7 bases and J by 3 bases, with 8 bases of the junction left unmatched. The germline gives CDR1 SEHNR, CDR2 FQNEAQ (reference sequence). The CDR3 is 14 amino acids. The DNA for the CDR3 is TGTGCCAGCACCATGACAGGGTTCGACTATGGCTACACCTTC. Amino acids: CASTMTGFDYGYTF.

The rearrangement uses TRBV18 and TRBJ2-1, with D perhaps matching TRBD2 (5 bases). The germline gives CDR1 KGHSH, CDR2 LQKENI. V lost 1 base and J lost 2, with 27 bases in between. The CDR3 runs 21 residues. DNA of the CDR3: TGTGCCAGCTCACCACGGAAGAGCGGACGGGGAGAGGAGGTACCCTACAATGAGCAGTTCTTC. It encodes CASSPRKSGRGEEVPYNEQFF. Full variable domain (rest looked up from reference TRBV18 and TRBJ2-1): NAGVMQNPRHLVRRRGQEARLRCSPMKGHSHVYWYRQLPEEGLKFMVYLQKENIIDESGMPKERFSAEFPKEGPSILRIQQVVRGDSAAYFCASSPRKSGRGEEVPYNEQFFGPGTRLTVL.

The chain is built from TRBV7-3 and TRBJ2-5; perhaps TRBD1 as D (6 bases). Germline V gives CDR1 SGHTA, CDR2 FQGTGA. The CDR3 extends over 16 amino acids. Trimming removed 2 bases at V and 5 bases at J, with 18 bases between. CDR3 sequence: CASSLLPRGSGETQYF. As DNA, the CDR3 is TGTGCCAGCAGCTTATTGCCCAGGGGCTCGGGGGAGACCCAGTACTTC. Variable domain in full (rest from reference TRBV7-3 and TRBJ2-5): GAGVSQTPSNKVTEKGKYVELRCDPISGHTALYWYRQSLGQGPEFLIYFQGTGAADDSGLPNDRFFAVRPEGSVSTLKIQRTERGDSAVYLCASSLLPRGSGETQYFGPGTRLLVL.

This clone was found a few times. The chain has TRBV19 and TRBJ1-6; D remains ambiguous. The CDR3 loop spans 15 amino acids. Germline assignment: CDR1 LNHDA and CDR2 SQIVND (reference sequence). The ends were cut back, 7 bases at V and 7 bases at J, with 17 bases in the middle. CDR3 region: CASTNARVGNSPLHF. DNA of the CDR3: TGTGCCAGTACAAACGCCCGAGTGGGAAATTCACCCCTCCACTTT.

The gene calls are TRBV4-1 and TRBJ1-6; D call uncertain. Germline CDR1 MGHRA, CDR2 YSYEKL. Deletions cut 1 base from V and 13 bases from J, with 14 bases between. CDR3 length: 14 amino acids. CDR3 amino acids: CASSQVVGHPPLHF. The CDR3 DNA follows: TGCGCCAGCAGCCAAGTCGTGGGCCACCCCCCCCTCCACTTT.

The chain links TRBV2 to TRBJ2-1; TRBD1 might be the D (7 bases). This CDR3 has 15 residues. The germline V gene has CDR1 SNHLY and CDR2 FYNNEI. V lost 3 bases and J 4 bases, leaving 13 bases between the germline ends. The CDR3 DNA reads as TGTGCCAGCAGTGACAGGCAGGGGGGATACAATGAGCAGTTCTTC. Its protein product is CASSDRQGGYNEQFF.